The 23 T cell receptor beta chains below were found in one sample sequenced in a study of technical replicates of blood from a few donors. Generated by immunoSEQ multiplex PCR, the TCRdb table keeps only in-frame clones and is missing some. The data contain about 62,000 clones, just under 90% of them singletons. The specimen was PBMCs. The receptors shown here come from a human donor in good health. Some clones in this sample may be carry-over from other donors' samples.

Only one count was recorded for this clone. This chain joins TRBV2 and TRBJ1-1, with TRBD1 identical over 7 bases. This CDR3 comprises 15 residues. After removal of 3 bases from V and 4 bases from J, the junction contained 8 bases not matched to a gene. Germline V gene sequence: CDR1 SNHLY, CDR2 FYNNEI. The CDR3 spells CASSDWTGGSTEAFF. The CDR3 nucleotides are TGTGCCAGCAGTGACTGGACAGGTGGGAGCACTGAAGCTTTCTTT.

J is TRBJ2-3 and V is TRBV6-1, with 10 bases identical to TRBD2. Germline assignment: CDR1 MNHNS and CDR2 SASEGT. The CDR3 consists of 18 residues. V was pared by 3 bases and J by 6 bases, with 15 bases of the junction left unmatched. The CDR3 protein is CASSEESSAGGPRDTQYF. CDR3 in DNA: TGTGCCAGCAGTGAGGAGTCCTCAGCGGGGGGGCCCAGGGATACGCAGTATTTT.

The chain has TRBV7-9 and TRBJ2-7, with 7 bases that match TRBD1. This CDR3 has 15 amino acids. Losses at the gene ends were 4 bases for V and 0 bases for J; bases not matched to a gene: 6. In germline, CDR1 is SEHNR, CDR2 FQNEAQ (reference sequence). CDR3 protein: CASSSAAGGSYEQYF. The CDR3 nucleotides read TGTGCCAGCAGCTCTGCGGCAGGGGGCTCCTACGAGCAGTACTTC.

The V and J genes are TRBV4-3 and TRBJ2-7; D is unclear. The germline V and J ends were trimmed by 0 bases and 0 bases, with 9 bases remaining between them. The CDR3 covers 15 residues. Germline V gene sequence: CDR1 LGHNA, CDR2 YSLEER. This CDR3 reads CASSQEATPSYEQYF. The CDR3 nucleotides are TGCGCCAGCAGCCAAGAAGCTACTCCCTCCTACGAGCAGTACTTC.

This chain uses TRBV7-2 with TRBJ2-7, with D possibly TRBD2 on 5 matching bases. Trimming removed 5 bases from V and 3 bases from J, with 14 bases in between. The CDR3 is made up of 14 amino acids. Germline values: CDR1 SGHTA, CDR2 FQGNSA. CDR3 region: CASSTARGLYEQYF. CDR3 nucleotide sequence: TGTGCCAGCAGCACCGCTCGGGGTCTCTACGAGCAGTACTTC.

This chain's CDR3 is CASSHRTGWYEQYF. CDR3 sequence (DNA): TGCGCCAGCAGCCATAGGACAGGGTGGTACGAGCAGTACTTC. V gene TRBV4-1 combines with J gene TRBJ2-7; 8 nucleotides line up with TRBD1. This CDR3 region has 14 residues. J was trimmed by 4 bases and V by 3 bases; bases with no gene match: 5. The germline V gene has CDR1 MGHRA and CDR2 YSYEKL.

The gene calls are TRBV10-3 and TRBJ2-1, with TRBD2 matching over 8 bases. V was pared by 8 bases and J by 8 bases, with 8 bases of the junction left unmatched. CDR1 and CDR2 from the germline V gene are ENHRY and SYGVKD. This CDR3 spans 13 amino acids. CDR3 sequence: CAIGRGGWDEQFF. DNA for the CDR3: TGTGCCATCGGCCGGGGGGGTTGGGATGAGCAGTTCTTC.

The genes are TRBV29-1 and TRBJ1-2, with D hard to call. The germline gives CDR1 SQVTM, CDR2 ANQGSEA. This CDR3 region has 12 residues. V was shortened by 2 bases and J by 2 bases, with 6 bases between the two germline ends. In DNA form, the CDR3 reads TGCAGCGTTGAATCTGAGAACTATGGCTACACCTTC. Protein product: CSVESENYGYTF.

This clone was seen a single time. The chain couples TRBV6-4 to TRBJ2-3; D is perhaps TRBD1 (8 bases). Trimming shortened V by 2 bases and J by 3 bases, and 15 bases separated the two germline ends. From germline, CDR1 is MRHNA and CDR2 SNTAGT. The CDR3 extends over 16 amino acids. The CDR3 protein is CASSDGQGGSTDTQYF. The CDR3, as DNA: TGTGCCAGCAGTGACGGACAGGGAGGGAGTACAGATACGCAGTATTTT.

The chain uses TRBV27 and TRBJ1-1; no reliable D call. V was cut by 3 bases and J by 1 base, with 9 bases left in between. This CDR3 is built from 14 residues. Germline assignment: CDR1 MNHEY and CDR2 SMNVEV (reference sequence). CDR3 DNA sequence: TGTGCCAGCAGTTTTCCGGAGGGGAACACTGAAGCTTTCTTT. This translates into CASSFPEGNTEAFF.

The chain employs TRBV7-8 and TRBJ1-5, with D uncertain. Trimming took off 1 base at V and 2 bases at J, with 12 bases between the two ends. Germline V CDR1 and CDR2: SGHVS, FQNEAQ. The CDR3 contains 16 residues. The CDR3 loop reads CASSLGGRNGNQPQHF. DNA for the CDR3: TGTGCCAGCAGCTTAGGAGGGAGAAACGGCAATCAGCCCCAGCATTTT.

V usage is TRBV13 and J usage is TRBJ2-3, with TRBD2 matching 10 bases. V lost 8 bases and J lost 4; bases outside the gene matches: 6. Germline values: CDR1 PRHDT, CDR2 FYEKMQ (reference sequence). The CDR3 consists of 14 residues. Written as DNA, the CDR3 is TGTGCCAGCGGGTCTAGCGGGGGTTCAGATACGCAGTATTTT. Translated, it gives CASGSSGGSDTQYF.

CDR3 coding DNA: TGTGCCAGCAGCTTAATACCGCAGGGACAGGGGACTGGCACTGAAGCTTTCTTT. It codes for CASSLIPQGQGTGTEAFF. The chain has TRBV7-2 and TRBJ1-1, with TRBD1 matching over 10 bases. The CDR3 extends over 18 amino acids. Germline CDR1 is SGHTA and CDR2 is FQGNSA. V lost 2 bases and J lost 4; bases outside the gene matches: 13.

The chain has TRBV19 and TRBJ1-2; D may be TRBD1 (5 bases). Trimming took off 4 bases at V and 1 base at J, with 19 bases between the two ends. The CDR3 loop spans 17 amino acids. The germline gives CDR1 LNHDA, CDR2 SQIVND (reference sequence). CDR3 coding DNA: TGTGCCAGTAGTACGACGGCGCCATCCAGGGTTAACTATGGCTACACCTTC. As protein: CASSTTAPSRVNYGYTF. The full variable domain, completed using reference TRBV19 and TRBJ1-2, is DGGITQSPKYLFRKEGQNVTLSCEQNLNHDAMYWYRQDPGQGLRLIYYSQIVNDFQKGDIAEGYSVSREKKESFPLTVTSAQKNPTAFYLCASSTTAPSRVNYGYTFGSGTRLTVV.

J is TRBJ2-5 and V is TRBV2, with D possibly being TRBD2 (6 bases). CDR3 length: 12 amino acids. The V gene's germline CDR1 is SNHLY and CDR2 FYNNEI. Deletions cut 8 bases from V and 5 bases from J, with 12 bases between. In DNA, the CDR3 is TGTGCCAGCCTGCGGGGAGATGAGACCCAGTACTTC. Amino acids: CASLRGDETQYF.

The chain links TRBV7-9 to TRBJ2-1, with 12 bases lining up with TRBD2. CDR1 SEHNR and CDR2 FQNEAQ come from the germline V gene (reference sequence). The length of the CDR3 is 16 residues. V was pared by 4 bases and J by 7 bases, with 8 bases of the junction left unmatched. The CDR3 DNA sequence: TGTGCCAGCAGCTCTAGAGGACTAGCGGGGCTGAATGAGCAGTTCTTC. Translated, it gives CASSSRGLAGLNEQFF.

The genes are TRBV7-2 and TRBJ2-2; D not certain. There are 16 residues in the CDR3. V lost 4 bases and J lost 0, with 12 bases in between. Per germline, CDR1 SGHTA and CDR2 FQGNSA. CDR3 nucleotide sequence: TGTGCCAGCAGCTCCCAAAGCCGCGCGAACACCGGGGAGCTGTTTTTT. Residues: CASSSQSRANTGELFF.

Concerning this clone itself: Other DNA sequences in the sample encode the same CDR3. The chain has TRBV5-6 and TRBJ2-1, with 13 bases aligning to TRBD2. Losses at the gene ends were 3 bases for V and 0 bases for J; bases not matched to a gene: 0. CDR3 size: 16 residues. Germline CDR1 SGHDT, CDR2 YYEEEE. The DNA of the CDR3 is TGTGCCAGCAGCTGGACTAGCGGGAGCTCCTACAATGAGCAGTTCTTC. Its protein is CASSWTSGSSYNEQFF. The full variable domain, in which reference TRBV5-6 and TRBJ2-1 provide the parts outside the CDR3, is DAGVTQSPTHLIKTRGQQVTLRCSPKSGHDTVSWYQQALGQGPQFIFQYYEEEERQRGNFPDRFSGHQFPNYSSELNVNALLLGDSALYLCASSWTSGSSYNEQFFGPGTRLTVL.

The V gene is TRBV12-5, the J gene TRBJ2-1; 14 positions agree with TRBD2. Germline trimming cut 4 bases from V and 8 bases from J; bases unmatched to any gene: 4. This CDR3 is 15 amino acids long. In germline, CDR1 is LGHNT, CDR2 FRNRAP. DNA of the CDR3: TGTGCTAGTGGTTCGGGACTAGCGGGGGTGTATGAGCAGTTCTTC. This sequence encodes CASGSGLAGVYEQFF. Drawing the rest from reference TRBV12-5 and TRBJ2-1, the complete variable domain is DARVTQTPRHKVTEMGQEVTMRCQPILGHNTVFWYRQTMMQGLELLAYFRNRAPLDDSGMPKDRFSAEMPDATLATLKIQPSEPRDSAVYFCASGSGLAGVYEQFFGPGTRLTVL.

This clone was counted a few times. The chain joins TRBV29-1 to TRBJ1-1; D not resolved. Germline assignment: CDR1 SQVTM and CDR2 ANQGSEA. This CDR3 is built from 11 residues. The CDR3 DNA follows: TGCAGGGCTTGGGAGGGAACTGAAGCTTTCTTT. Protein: CRAWEGTEAFF.

The DNA for the CDR3 is TGTGCCAGCAGCCCTCGGACTGACGCTAATGAAAAACTGTTTTTT. Its protein is CASSPRTDANEKLFF. The genes are TRBV7-9 and TRBJ1-4; D not resolved. Trimming left V 5 bases short and J 3 bases short, with 13 bases between. CDR1 SEHNR and CDR2 FQNEAQ come from the germline V gene (reference sequence). The CDR3 is 15 residues long.

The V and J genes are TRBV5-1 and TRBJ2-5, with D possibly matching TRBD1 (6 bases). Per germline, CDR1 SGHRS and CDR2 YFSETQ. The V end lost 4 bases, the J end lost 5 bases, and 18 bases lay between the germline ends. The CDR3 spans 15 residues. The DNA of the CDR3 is TGCGCCAGCAGCCCCCCAGGGGCTCCGGGGGAGACCCAGTACTTC. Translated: CASSPPGAPGETQYF.

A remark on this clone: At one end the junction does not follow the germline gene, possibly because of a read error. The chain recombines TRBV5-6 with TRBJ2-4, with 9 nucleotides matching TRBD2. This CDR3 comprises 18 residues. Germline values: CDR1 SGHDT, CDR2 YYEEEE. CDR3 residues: CLKEARDPSGRAKNIQYF. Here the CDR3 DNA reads TGCCTAAAGGAGGCCCGGGATCCGAGCGGGAGGGCCAAAAACATTCAGTACTTC.